Shown below are 24 T cell receptor beta chains from a single sample sequenced in a study of blood T cell repertoires in COVID-19. The table came from immunoSEQ multiplex PCR; TCRdb's copy has only in-frame clones and leaves some out. The sample has 130,000 to 150,000 clones, around 79% seen once; the top ten hold around 5%. The sample comprised peripheral blood. Receptors originate from a woman between 70 and 85 years old with COVID-19, enrolled during active disease.

The chain recombines TRBV6-1 with TRBJ2-5, with D unclear. Deletions cut 1 base from V and 2 bases from J, with 8 bases between. Germline CDR1 is MNHNS and CDR2 is SASEGT. CDR3 size: 14 residues. CDR3 in DNA: TGTGCCAGCAGTGAAGGGCGGTATCAAGAGACCCAGTACTTC. As protein: CASSEGRYQETQYF.

J is TRBJ2-2 and V is TRBV5-1; 10 nucleotides agree with TRBD2. With 0 bases clipped from V and 1 base from J, the junction kept 9 bases outside the gene matches. This CDR3 is 19 amino acids long. Germline loops: CDR1 SGHRS, CDR2 YFSETQ. The DNA of the CDR3 is TGCGCCAGCAGCTTGGTAGCCCTAGCGGGGGCCAAGAACACCGGGGAGCTGTTTTTT. Translating it yields CASSLVALAGAKNTGELFF.

This clone was counted between two and nine times. The genes are TRBV5-4 and TRBJ2-3; 8 bases are shared with TRBD2. V lost 2 bases and J lost 2; bases outside the gene matches: 10. Germline V gives CDR1 SGHNT, CDR2 YYREEE (reference sequence). The CDR3 is 17 amino acids. The CDR3 protein is CASSFPGARGVTDTQYF. The CDR3 nucleotides are TGTGCCAGCAGCTTCCCCGGTGCGCGGGGGGTCACAGATACGCAGTATTTT.

The gene calls are TRBV5-4 and TRBJ2-6; no firm D call. CDR1 and CDR2 from the germline V gene are SGHNT and YYREEE (reference sequence). This CDR3 is 16 amino acids long. Trimming took 4 bases from V and 0 from J, leaving 11 bases between them. For the CDR3, the DNA is TGTGCCAGCAGCCCCGCAACCAGCTCTGGGGCCAACGTCCTGACTTTC. This codes for CASSPATSSGANVLTF.

This clone was seen only a few times. The chain couples TRBV18 to TRBJ2-7; the match to TRBD1 covers 9 bases. Germline CDR1 is KGHSH and CDR2 is LQKENI. V was pared by 3 bases and J by 8 bases, with 8 bases of the junction left unmatched. This CDR3 has 14 amino acids. The CDR3 sequence: CASSPPGQGKKQYF. In DNA, the CDR3 is TGTGCCAGCTCACCCCCCGGACAGGGGAAAAAGCAGTACTTC.

The CDR3 sequence: CASSDGTFNEKLFF. CDR3 DNA sequence: TGTGCCAGCAGCGATGGGACTTTTAATGAAAAACTGTTTTTT. The rearrangement uses TRBV11-1 and TRBJ1-4; TRBD1 might be the D (5 bases). The CDR3 sequence is 14 residues long. The V end was cut by 5 bases, the J end by 4 bases, with 11 bases between. Germline CDR1 and CDR2: SGHAT and FQDESV (reference sequence).

The rearrangement uses TRBV7-2 and TRBJ1-4; D unresolved. Germline-derived CDR1 and CDR2 are SGHTA and FQGNSA. The CDR3 is made up of 16 amino acids. V was trimmed by 1 base and J by 4 bases, leaving 13 bases between them. The CDR3 reads CASSLDHPGLNEKLFF. The CDR3 DNA reads TGTGCCAGCAGCTTAGATCATCCAGGCCTTAATGAAAAACTGTTTTTT.

With respect to this clone: One junction end does not reproduce the germline sequence, and a read error may be involved. The CDR3 sequence: CASSIGTLGDTEAFF. CDR3 sequence (DNA): TGTGCCAGTAGCATAGGAACTTTAGGGGACACTGAAGCTTTCTTT. The chain recombines TRBV19 with TRBJ1-1; D might be TRBD1 (5 bases). The CDR3 length is 15 residues. Germline assignment: CDR1 LNHDA and CDR2 SQIVND (reference sequence).

The chain uses TRBV5-4 and TRBJ1-6; the match to TRBD1 covers 8 bases. CDR1 is SGHNT and CDR2 is YYREEE in the germline V gene (reference sequence). V lost 3 bases and J lost 14; bases outside the gene matches: 16. This CDR3 is built from 16 residues. The CDR3 DNA sequence: TGTGCCAGCAGCTCCGACCGGGACAGGAGTTTAGGAACCCTCCACTTT. As protein: CASSSDRDRSLGTLHF. Drawing the rest from reference TRBV5-4 and TRBJ1-6, the complete variable domain is ETGVTQSPTHLIKTRGQQVTLRCSSQSGHNTVSWYQQALGQGPQFIFQYYREEENGRGNFPPRFSGLQFPNYSSELNVNALELDDSALYLCASSSDRDRSLGTLHFGNGTRLTVT.

V gene TRBV10-3 combines with J gene TRBJ2-1; 9 bases line up with TRBD2. The ends lost 1 base at V and 6 bases at J; junction bases unmatched: 4. Germline CDR1 ENHRY, CDR2 SYGVKD. This CDR3 spans 15 amino acids. The CDR3 nucleotides are TGTGCCATCAGTGAGTATGGCGGGGGGGCCAATGAGCAGTTCTTC. Encoded protein: CAISEYGGGANEQFF.

The chain employs TRBV9 and TRBJ2-1; tentatively, D is TRBD1 (5 bases). Germline CDR1 is SGDLS and CDR2 is YYNGEE. V gave up 0 bases and J gave up 2 bases, with 15 bases separating them. The CDR3 is made up of 17 amino acids. CDR3 residues: CASSVGVGQGAYNEQFF. CDR3 DNA sequence: TGTGCCAGCAGCGTAGGGGTTGGGCAGGGTGCCTACAATGAGCAGTTCTTC.

This clone was counted a single time. The chain employs TRBV7-2 and TRBJ1-1, with 8 bases matching TRBD1. There are 16 residues in the CDR3. V trimming: 1 base; J trimming: 2 bases; junction bases outside the gene matches: 6. The germline V gene has CDR1 SGHTA and CDR2 FQGNSA. The CDR3 DNA reads TGTGCCAGCAGCTTAGTGGGGACAGGAGGAAACACTGAAGCTTTCTTT. Its protein is CASSLVGTGGNTEAFF.

The chain links TRBV6-1 to TRBJ2-7, with D possibly TRBD1 on 6 matching bases. Trimming removed 2 bases from V and 4 bases from J, with 15 bases in between. The CDR3 covers 15 residues. Germline CDR1 reads MNHNS; CDR2 reads SASEGT. CDR3 residues: CASSEIGDKLYEQYF. The CDR3 DNA reads as TGTGCCAGCAGTGAAATCGGGGACAAACTATACGAGCAGTACTTC.

The chain employs TRBV2 and TRBJ2-5; 9 positions match TRBD2. The CDR3 sequence is 15 residues long. With 2 bases clipped from V and 6 bases from J, the junction kept 7 bases outside the gene matches. Germline assignment: CDR1 SNHLY and CDR2 FYNNEI. DNA for the CDR3: TGTGCCAGCAGTGAATCAGCGGGGGGCAGGAAGACCCAGTACTTC. Protein product: CASSESAGGRKTQYF. Filled out from reference TRBV2 and TRBJ2-5, the complete variable domain reads EPEVTQTPSHQVTQMGQEVILRCVPISNHLYFYWYRQILGQKVEFLVSFYNNEISEKSEIFDDQFSVERPDGSNFTLKIRSTKLEDSAMYFCASSESAGGRKTQYFGPGTRLLVL.

The V call is TRBV10-3, the J call TRBJ2-5, with 9 nucleotides matching TRBD2. After removal of 5 bases from V and 1 base from J, the junction contained 5 bases not matched to a gene. Germline V gene sequence: CDR1 ENHRY, CDR2 SYGVKD. The CDR3 consists of 15 residues. Written as DNA, the CDR3 is TGTGCCATCAGTCGTGGCGGGGGGGCCCAAGAGACCCAGTACTTC. This translates into CAISRGGGAQETQYF.

The chain uses TRBV19 and TRBJ1-5, with D perhaps TRBD1 (5 bases). Trimming left V 3 bases short and J 0 bases short, with 21 bases between. CDR1 and CDR2 from the germline V gene are LNHDA and SQIVND (reference sequence). The CDR3 runs to 19 residues. CDR3: CASSITRVGRRNSNQPQHF. In DNA form, the CDR3 reads TGTGCCAGTAGTATTACCAGGGTTGGCAGGCGAAATAGCAATCAGCCCCAGCATTTT.

This rearrangement joins TRBV2 to TRBJ2-1; 14 bases line up with TRBD2. Looked up from germline, CDR1 is SNHLY and CDR2 is FYNNEI. The ends lost 0 bases at V and 4 bases at J; junction bases unmatched: 2. This CDR3 spans 17 amino acids. The CDR3 region has the DNA TGTGCCAGCAGTGAAGCCGGACTAGCGGGGGGATACAATGAGCAGTTCTTC. Translated: CASSEAGLAGGYNEQFF.

V and J are TRBV5-5 and TRBJ1-1; no definite D call. Germline assignment: CDR1 SGHKS and CDR2 YYEKEE (reference sequence). The CDR3 has 14 residues. Trimming pared 7 bases from V and 6 bases from J, leaving 19 bases between. CDR3 protein: CASGREGNFPEAFF. As DNA, the CDR3 is TGTGCCAGCGGTAGGGAGGGTAATTTTCCTGAAGCTTTCTTT.

The rearrangement uses TRBV6-5 and TRBJ1-1, with 9 nucleotides matching TRBD1. Germline assignment: CDR1 MNHEY and CDR2 SVGAGI. The CDR3 loop spans 13 amino acids. J lost 6 bases, V lost 6 bases, and 5 bases had no gene match. CDR3 DNA: TGTGCCAGCAGGCGACAGGGGGGTTCTGAAGCTTTCTTT. This encodes CASRRQGGSEAFF.

This clone has just a few counts. The rearrangement uses TRBV18 and TRBJ2-5; D ambiguous. The V gene lost 3 bases and the J gene lost 5 bases, with 7 bases spanning the gap. Germline V gene data show CDR1 as KGHSH and CDR2 as LQKENI. The CDR3 has 12 amino acids. CDR3 in amino acids: CASSPVGETQYF. The DNA of the CDR3 is TGTGCCAGCTCACCCGTCGGGGAGACCCAGTACTTC.

This clone was seen a handful of times. V usage is TRBV18 and J usage is TRBJ2-2, with TRBD1 matching over 8 bases. With 1 base clipped from V and 7 bases from J, the junction kept 5 bases outside the gene matches. The CDR3 spans 15 residues. The germline V gene has CDR1 KGHSH and CDR2 LQKENI. The CDR3 DNA reads TGTGCCAGCTCACCACACAGGGGGGATAGCGGGGAGCTGTTTTTT. This codes for CASSPHRGDSGELFF.

The chain links TRBV9 to TRBJ1-3; tentative D call: TRBD1 (5 bases). V lost 1 base to trimming and J lost 0 bases, with 8 bases between them. CDR1 and CDR2 from the germline V gene are SGDLS and YYNGEE. CDR3 length equals 15 residues. The CDR3 region is CASSVRQSSGNTIYF. CDR3 nucleotide sequence: TGTGCCAGCAGCGTAAGACAGAGCTCTGGAAACACCATATATTTT.

This clone appeared a few times. This chain links TRBV30 with TRBJ2-3; TRBD2 is a possible D gene (6 bases). The CDR3 loop spans 17 amino acids. With 2 bases removed from V and 4 bases from J, the gap between germline ends came to 22 bases. Germline CDR1 is GTSNPN and CDR2 is SVGIG (reference sequence). CDR3 in DNA: TGTGCCTGGAGTATATCCGGGACTCCTTCTAGGGCAGATACGCAGTATTTT. It translates to CAWSISGTPSRADTQYF.

The V gene is TRBV7-6, the J gene TRBJ1-5; the D gene is possibly TRBD1 (6 bases). This CDR3 comprises 16 residues. V gave up 0 bases and J gave up 7 bases, with 16 bases separating them. Per the germline V gene, CDR1 is SGHVS and CDR2 is FNYEAQ. The CDR3 coding sequence is TGTGCCAGCAGCTTAGCAGAGGGACACCTAAACCAGCCCCAGCATTTT. This translates into CASSLAEGHLNQPQHF.